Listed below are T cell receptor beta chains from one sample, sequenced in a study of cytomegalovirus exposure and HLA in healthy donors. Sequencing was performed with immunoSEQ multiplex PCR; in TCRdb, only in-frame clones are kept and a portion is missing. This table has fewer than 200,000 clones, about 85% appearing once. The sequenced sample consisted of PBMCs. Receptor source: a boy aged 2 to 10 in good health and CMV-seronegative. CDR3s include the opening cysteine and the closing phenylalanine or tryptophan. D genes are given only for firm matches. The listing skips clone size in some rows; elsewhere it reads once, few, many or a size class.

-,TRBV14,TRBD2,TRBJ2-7,CASSQVTSGRSYEQYF,TGTGCCAGCAGCCAAGTTACTAGCGGGAGGTCCTACGAGCAGTACTTC
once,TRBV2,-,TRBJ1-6,CASTLQGAATPLHF,TGTGCCAGTACCTTACAGGGTGCGGCAACACCCCTCCACTTT
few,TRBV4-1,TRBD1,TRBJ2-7,CASSQEGQVTYEQYF,TGCGCCAGCAGCCAAGAGGGACAGGTGACCTACGAGCAGTACTTC
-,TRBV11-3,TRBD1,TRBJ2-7,CASSGTANSYEQYF,TGTGCCAGCAGCGGGACAGCTAATTCCTACGAGCAGTACTTC
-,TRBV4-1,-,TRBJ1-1,CASSQDVQGNTEAFF,TGCGCCAGCAGCCAAGATGTACAGGGCAACACTGAAGCTTTCTTT
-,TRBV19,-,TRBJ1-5,CASNLQGYQPQHF,TGTGCCAGTAACCTACAGGGTTATCAGCCCCAGCATTTT
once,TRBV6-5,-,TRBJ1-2,CASSYNQDYGYTF,TGTGCCAGCAGTTACAACCAGGACTATGGCTACACCTTC
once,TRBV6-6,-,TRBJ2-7,CASSYSAASSYEQYF,TGTGCCAGCAGTTATTCGGCGGCGAGCTCCTACGAGCAGTACTTC
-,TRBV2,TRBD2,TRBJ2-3,CASPEGRGTDTQYF,TGTGCCAGCCCGGAAGGGAGGGGCACAGATACGCAGTATTTT
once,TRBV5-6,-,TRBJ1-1,CASRQMRDLTEAFF,TGTGCCAGCAGACAAATGCGGGACCTCACTGAAGCTTTCTTT
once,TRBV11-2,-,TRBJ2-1,CASSSAPRDLVGEQFF,TGTGCCAGCAGCTCAGCCCCGCGGGACCTGGTGGGTGAGCAGTTCTTC
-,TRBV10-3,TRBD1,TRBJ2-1,CAISHGQGTSEQFF,TGTGCCATCAGCCACGGACAGGGGACGTCGGAGCAGTTCTTC
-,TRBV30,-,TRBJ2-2,CAWSVLKGLTSGELFF,TGTGCCTGGAGTGTACTAAAGGGACTGACATCCGGGGAGCTGTTTTTT
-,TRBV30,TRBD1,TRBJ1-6,CAWRGQGSFYSPLHF,TGTGCCTGGAGGGGACAGGGGTCGTTCTACTCACCCCTCCACTTT
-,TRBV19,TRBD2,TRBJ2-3,CASSPSGLAGGYTQYF,TGTGCCAGTAGTCCCTCGGGACTAGCGGGTGGGTATACGCAGTATTTT
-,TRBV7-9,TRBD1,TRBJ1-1,CASSTGTANTEAFF,TGTGCCAGCAGTACAGGGACAGCAAACACTGAAGCTTTCTTT
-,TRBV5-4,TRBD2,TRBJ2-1,CASSQTSGGPYNEQFF,TGTGCCAGCAGCCAGACTAGCGGGGGACCTTACAATGAGCAGTTCTTC
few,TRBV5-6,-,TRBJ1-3,CASSAANSGNTIYF,TGTGCCAGCAGCGCCGCGAACTCTGGAAACACCATATATTTT
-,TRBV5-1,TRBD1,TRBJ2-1,CASSPQGAQETQFF,TGCGCCAGCAGCCCACAGGGGGCGCAGGAGACCCAGTTCTTC
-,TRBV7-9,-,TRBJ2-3,CASRFTRRQEYPDTQYF,TGTGCCAGCAGGTTTACCAGACGACAGGAATATCCAGATACGCAGTATTTT
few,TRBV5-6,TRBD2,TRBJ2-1,CASRAGLAGFTYNEQFF,TGTGCCAGCAGGGCGGGACTAGCGGGATTCACCTACAATGAGCAGTTCTTC
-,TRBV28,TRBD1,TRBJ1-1,CASSGPGTGTTEAFF,TGTGCCAGCAGTGGTCCCGGGACAGGGACCACTGAAGCTTTCTTT
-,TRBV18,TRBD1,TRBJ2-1,CASSPQGQIYNEQFF,TGTGCCAGCTCCCCTCAGGGACAGATATACAATGAGCAGTTCTTC
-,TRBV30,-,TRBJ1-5,CAWRSGIGQPQHF,TGTGCCTGGAGATCAGGGATAGGCCAGCCCCAGCATTTT
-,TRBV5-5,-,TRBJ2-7,CASSPGGNTYEQYF,TGTGCCAGCAGCCCCGGCGGAAACACCTACGAGCAGTACTTC
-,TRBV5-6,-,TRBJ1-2,CASSLGGRDGYTF,TGTGCCAGCAGCTTGGGGGGCAGGGATGGCTACACCTTC
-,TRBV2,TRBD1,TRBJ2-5,CASSLNLWTGWGQETQYF,TGTGCCAGCAGCTTAAACCTGTGGACAGGGTGGGGGCAAGAGACCCAGTACTTC
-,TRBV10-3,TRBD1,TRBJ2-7,CAISEGTASSYEQYF,TGTGCCATCAGTGAGGGGACAGCCAGCTCCTACGAGCAGTACTTC
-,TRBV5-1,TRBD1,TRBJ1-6,CASSLDRGLSPLHF,TGCGCCAGCAGCTTAGACAGGGGACTTTCACCCCTCCACTTT
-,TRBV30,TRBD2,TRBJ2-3,CAWSQLAATTVTQYF,TGTGCCTGGAGTCAACTAGCGGCCACCACCGTAACGCAGTATTTT
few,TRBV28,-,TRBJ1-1,CASSQLGPEAFF,TGTGCCAGCAGTCAATTGGGCCCTGAAGCTTTCTTT